The next 25 T cell receptor beta chains were all read from a single sample in a study of CD8 T cells in Susac syndrome. RNA amounts of roughly 0.45 to 1 ug underwent reverse transcription with random hexamers. In TCRdb, the immunoSEQ multiplex PCR reads were re-called with MiXCR into one record per CDR3 protein. Of about 140,000 distinct CDR3 sequences listed, approximately 95% are singletons. The specimen sequenced was CD4+ T cells from PBMCs. Every receptor here comes from a human donor with multiple sclerosis.

The J gene is TRBJ2-6, the V gene TRBV30; no firm D call. The CDR3 extends over 13 amino acids. V lost 4 bases and J lost 0, with 4 bases in between. CDR1 GTSNPN and CDR2 SVGIG come from the germline V gene (reference sequence). This CDR3 is CAWMGSGANVLTF. The CDR3 DNA sequence: TGTGCCTGGATGGGCTCTGGGGCCAACGTCCTGACTTTC.

The chain combines TRBV7-2 with TRBJ2-7; D is uncertain. Germline CDR1 and CDR2: SGHTA and FQGNSA. This CDR3 is 11 amino acids long. V was cut by 4 bases and J by 7 bases, with 8 bases left in between. In DNA form, the CDR3 reads TGTGCCAGCAGCTCCGGCCCGGAGCAGTACTTC. As protein: CASSSGPEQYF.

CDR3 sequence (DNA): TGTGCCAGCAGCTTCGGTCCGGACAATGAGCAGTTCTTC. This gives the protein CASSFGPDNEQFF. The chain combines TRBV7-2 with TRBJ2-1, with D uncertain. The CDR3 loop spans 13 amino acids. The germline V gene has CDR1 SGHTA and CDR2 FQGNSA. V was shortened by 3 bases and J by 5 bases, with 8 bases between the two germline ends.

CDR3 residues: CASRRGKGANYGYTF. The CDR3 DNA reads TGTGCCAGCAGACGGGGAAAAGGGGCAAACTATGGCTACACCTTC. The V gene is TRBV27, the J gene TRBJ1-2; D is perhaps TRBD1 (5 bases). V was shortened by 6 bases and J by 2 bases, with 16 bases between the two germline ends. The CDR3 length is 15 residues. Germline CDR1 is MNHEY and CDR2 is SMNVEV (reference sequence).

V gene TRBV19 combines with J gene TRBJ2-3, with D unclear. Trimming pared 4 bases from V and 1 base from J, leaving 6 bases between. CDR3 size: 13 residues. The germline V gene encodes CDR1 LNHDA and CDR2 SQIVND (reference sequence). The CDR3 protein is CASSRIGTDTQYF. The CDR3 DNA sequence: TGTGCCAGTAGTAGGATAGGCACAGATACGCAGTATTTT. Full variable domain (remainder filled in from reference TRBV19 and TRBJ2-3): DGGITQSPKYLFRKEGQNVTLSCEQNLNHDAMYWYRQDPGQGLRLIYYSQIVNDFQKGDIAEGYSVSREKKESFPLTVTSAQKNPTAFYLCASSRIGTDTQYFGPGTRLTVL.

The chain employs TRBV12-3 or TRBV12-4 and TRBJ2-5; TRBD1 agrees at 8 bases. With V trimmed by 5 bases and J by 3 bases, 2 bases remained unmatched. The CDR3 loop spans 13 amino acids. The DNA of the CDR3 is TGTGCCAGCAGTCCGGACAGGGAAGAGACCCAGTACTTC. It is translated as CASSPDREETQYF.

This chain connects TRBV28 to TRBJ1-2; a possible D gene is TRBD1 (5 bases). CDR1 is MDHEN and CDR2 is SYDVKM in the germline V gene. V lost 4 bases to trimming and J lost 5 bases, with 11 bases between them. The CDR3 runs to 13 residues. This chain's CDR3 is CASSSGGDYGYTF. The CDR3, as DNA: TGTGCCAGCAGTTCCGGGGGAGATTATGGCTACACCTTC.

V usage is TRBV13 and J usage is TRBJ1-2, with D perhaps TRBD1 (6 bases). CDR3 size: 18 residues. The germline V gene encodes CDR1 PRHDT and CDR2 FYEKMQ (reference sequence). Trimming took 1 base from V and 0 from J, leaving 18 bases between them. The CDR3 here is CASSLARLGTSTNYGYTF. The CDR3 nucleotides read TGTGCCAGCAGCTTAGCCCGCCTTGGGACATCGACTAACTATGGCTACACCTTC. The full variable domain, completed using reference TRBV13 and TRBJ1-2, is AAGVIQSPRHLIKEKRETATLKCYPIPRHDTVYWYQQGPGQDPQFLISFYEKMQSDKGSIPDRFSAQQFSDYHSELNMSSLELGDSALYFCASSLARLGTSTNYGYTFGSGTRLTVV.

The chain carries TRBV23-1 and TRBJ2-7; tentative D call: TRBD1 (6 bases). TRBV23-1 qualifies as an ORF whose function is uncertain. CDR3 length equals 16 residues. Trimming pared 6 bases from V and 3 bases from J, leaving 21 bases between. Here the CDR3 DNA reads TGCGCCAGCAGCCCACGGTGGTTGGCAGGGGACTACGAGCAGTACTTC. Translating it yields CASSPRWLAGDYEQYF.

This chain uses TRBV11-3 with TRBJ2-1; D possibly corresponds to TRBD1 (6 bases). V was shortened by 0 bases and J by 5 bases, with 11 bases between the two germline ends. The germline gives CDR1 SGHNT, CDR2 YENEEA. This CDR3 contains 15 residues. The CDR3 DNA is TGTGCCAGCAGCTTAGAACAGGGTTTCGACAATGAGCAGTTCTTC. It is translated as CASSLEQGFDNEQFF.

The chain is built from TRBV30 and TRBJ2-3; D unresolved. The CDR3 loop spans 12 amino acids. The germline V gene has CDR1 GTSNPN and CDR2 SVGIG (reference sequence). Trimming left V 2 bases short and J 5 bases short, with 8 bases between. The CDR3 region has the DNA TGTGCCTGGAGTCATACGGGAGATACGCAGTATTTT. Translated: CAWSHTGDTQYF.

This chain joins TRBV7-2 and TRBJ2-3; the D is unclear. Between the trimmed V and J ends, which lost 0 bases and 4 bases, there was a span of 11 bases. The germline V gene has CDR1 SGHTA and CDR2 FQGNSA. CDR3 length: 15 residues. The CDR3, as DNA: TGTGCCAGCAGCTTAGCGCTGGTTAGGTCAGATACGCAGTATTTT. It codes for CASSLALVRSDTQYF.

V gene TRBV20-1 combines with J gene TRBJ2-7; the match to TRBD1 covers 11 bases. The CDR3 runs 11 residues. Germline values: CDR1 DFQATT, CDR2 SNEGSKA (reference sequence). The V segment lost 7 bases and the J segment 6 bases; nucleotides outside the gene matches: 2. The CDR3 nucleotides are TGCAGTGGGGACAGGGGGTTCGAGCAGTACTTC. Encoded protein: CSGDRGFEQYF.

The chain uses TRBV29-1 and TRBJ2-1; 9 nucleotides match TRBD2. Germline CDR1 is SQVTM and CDR2 is ANQGSEA. Unmatched junction bases numbered 11, after V lost 0 bases and J lost 8 bases. This CDR3 is built from 16 residues. CDR3 sequence: CSVEDRMREGVHEQFF. The CDR3 DNA is TGCAGCGTTGAAGATCGGATGCGGGAGGGTGTACATGAGCAGTTCTTC.

The rearrangement uses TRBV29-1 and TRBJ1-1; D ambiguous. CDR1 is SQVTM, CDR2 ANQGSEA, per germline. The ends were cut back, 4 bases at V and 0 bases at J, with 15 bases in the middle. This CDR3 comprises 15 residues. CDR3 residues: CSVGTENHLNTEAFF. Written as DNA, the CDR3 is TGCAGCGTTGGGACCGAGAACCACTTGAACACTGAAGCTTTCTTT.

The chain uses TRBV3-1 and TRBJ1-4; 10 bases are a match to TRBD1. CDR3 length: 13 amino acids. The V segment lost 6 bases and the J segment 8 bases; nucleotides outside the gene matches: 3. Germline V lookup: CDR1 LGHDT, CDR2 YNNKEL (reference sequence). CDR3 region: CASRGQGQEKLFF. Written as DNA, the CDR3 is TGTGCCAGCAGGGGACAGGGGCAAGAAAAACTGTTTTTT.

The chain joins TRBV4-3 to TRBJ2-1; unclear D gene. With 0 bases removed from V and 7 bases from J, the gap between germline ends came to 13 bases. The CDR3 runs 15 residues. CDR1 is LGHNA and CDR2 is YSLEER in the germline V gene. CDR3 coding DNA: TGCGCCAGCAGCCAAGATCAGTGGGCGTGGAATGAGCAGTTCTTC. Translation gives CASSQDQWAWNEQFF.

The J gene is TRBJ2-1, the V gene TRBV15; D ambiguous. The CDR3 runs to 12 residues. The V gene lost 5 bases and the J gene lost 9 bases, with 11 bases spanning the gap. Germline CDR1 and CDR2: LNHNV and YYDKDF (reference sequence). The CDR3 loop is CATSQRLREQFF. DNA of the CDR3: TGTGCCACCAGCCAACGCCTGCGTGAGCAGTTCTTC.

V and J are TRBV7-9 and TRBJ1-2; TRBD1 matches 9 bases. The CDR3 runs 15 residues. Germline CDR1 and CDR2: SEHNR and FQNEAQ (reference sequence). With V trimmed by 7 bases and J by 6 bases, 12 bases remained unmatched. In nucleotides, the CDR3 is TGTGCCAGCATCCATCCCGGACAGGGGATCAATGGCTACACCTTC. As protein: CASIHPGQGINGYTF. Based on the CDR3 plus reference TRBV7-9 and TRBJ1-2, the full variable domain is DTGVSQNPRHKITKRGQNVTFRCDPISEHNRLYWYRQTLGQGPEFLTYFQNEAQLEKSRLLSDRFSAERPKGSFSTLEIQRTEQGDSAMYLCASIHPGQGINGYTFGSGTRLTVV.

The V gene is TRBV4-1, the J gene TRBJ2-5; 14 bases match TRBD2. The CDR3 sequence is 16 residues long. The V and J ends lost 4 bases and 4 bases, in that order; junction bases with no gene match: 5. Germline V gene sequence: CDR1 MGHRA, CDR2 YSYEKL. DNA of the CDR3: TGCGCCAGCAGCCTTCCGGGACTAGCGGGAGTAGAGACCCAGTACTTC. It codes for CASSLPGLAGVETQYF.

The chain carries TRBV27 and TRBJ2-1; 9 bases match TRBD1. CDR1 and CDR2 from the germline V gene are MNHEY and SMNVEV (reference sequence). V gave up 10 bases and J gave up 0 bases; unmatched junction bases: 7. This CDR3 comprises 15 residues. The CDR3 region is CATRDRVFSYNEQFF. The CDR3 DNA is TGTGCCACCAGGGACAGGGTTTTCTCCTACAATGAGCAGTTCTTC.

CDR3: CSAAGRSKYEQYF. For the CDR3, the DNA is TGCAGCGCCGCCGGACGGTCGAAGTACGAGCAGTACTTC. The chain has TRBV29-1 and TRBJ2-7; D is unresolved. The CDR3 runs to 13 residues. The germline CDR1 and CDR2 sequences are SQVTM and ANQGSEA. Trimming shortened V by 7 bases and J by 4 bases, and 17 bases separated the two germline ends.

V gene TRBV19 combines with J gene TRBJ1-6; weak D call: TRBD1 (6 bases). Trimming stripped 7 bases from V and 8 bases from J, with 15 bases between. The CDR3 runs 14 residues. Germline loops: CDR1 LNHDA, CDR2 SQIVND (reference sequence). Written as DNA, the CDR3 is TGTGCCAGTACCGGGCAGGGGAACTATTCACCCCTCCACTTT. This encodes CASTGQGNYSPLHF.

The chain recombines TRBV24-1 with TRBJ2-5; TRBD1 matches at 7 bases. In germline, CDR1 is KGHDR, CDR2 SFDVKD. The CDR3 is 13 residues long. J was trimmed by 2 bases and V by 8 bases; bases with no gene match: 4. This CDR3 is CATMGQTQETQYF. The CDR3 DNA follows: TGTGCCACCATGGGACAGACACAAGAGACCCAGTACTTC.

CDR3 coding DNA: TGTGCCAGCAGCCAAGTATTAGGGCCCTACAATGAGCAGTTCTTC. It yields the protein CASSQVLGPYNEQFF. The chain is built from TRBV14 and TRBJ2-1; D is unresolved. V gave up 1 base and J gave up 2 bases, with 9 bases separating them. This CDR3 spans 15 amino acids. Germline V CDR1 and CDR2: SGHDN, FVKESK.